This T cell receptor (beta chain) was sequenced in a study of blood T cell repertoires in COVID-19. Here immunoSEQ multiplex PCR was the method, and the copy in TCRdb shows in-frame clones only, minus some. Of a few hundred thousand clones listed, roughly 90% were seen once; the top ten hold 3%. The CDR3 extends over 13 amino acids. Germline assignment: CDR1 SNHLY and CDR2 FYNNEI. V was pared by 4 bases and J by 6 bases, with 10 bases between. Sample: PBMCs or T cells enriched from blood (not recorded which). This TCR was sampled from a woman between 45 and 60 years old who had recovered from COVID-19. This chain joins TRBV2 and TRBJ2-1, with D possibly being TRBD2 (6 bases). CDR3 nucleotide sequence: TGTGCCAGCAGTGCTTTCGGGAGCAATGAGCAGTTCTTC. Translation: CASSAFGSNEQFF. Full variable domain (rest looked up from reference TRBV2 and TRBJ2-1): EPEVTQTPSHQVTQMGQEVILRCVPISNHLYFYWYRQILGQKVEFLVSFYNNEISEKSEIFDDQFSVERPDGSNFTLKIRSTKLEDSAMYFCASSAFGSNEQFFGPGTRLTVL.